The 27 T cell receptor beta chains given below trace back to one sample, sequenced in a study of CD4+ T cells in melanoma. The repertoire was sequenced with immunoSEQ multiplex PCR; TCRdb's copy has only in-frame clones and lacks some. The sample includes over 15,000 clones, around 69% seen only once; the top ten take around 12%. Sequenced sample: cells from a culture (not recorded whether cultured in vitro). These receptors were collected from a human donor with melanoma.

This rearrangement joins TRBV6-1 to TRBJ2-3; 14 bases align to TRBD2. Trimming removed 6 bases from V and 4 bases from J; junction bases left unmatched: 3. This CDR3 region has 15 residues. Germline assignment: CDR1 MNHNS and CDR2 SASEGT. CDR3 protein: CASRRTSGGSDTQYF. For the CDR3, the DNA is TGTGCCAGCAGAAGGACTAGCGGGGGGTCAGATACGCAGTATTTT.

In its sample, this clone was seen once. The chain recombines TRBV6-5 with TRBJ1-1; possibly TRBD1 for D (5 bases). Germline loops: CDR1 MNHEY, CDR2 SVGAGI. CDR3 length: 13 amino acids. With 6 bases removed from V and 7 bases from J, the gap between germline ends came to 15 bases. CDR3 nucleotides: TGTGCCAGCAGCGCCGGGACCGATAGTGAAGCTTTCTTT. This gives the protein CASSAGTDSEAFF.

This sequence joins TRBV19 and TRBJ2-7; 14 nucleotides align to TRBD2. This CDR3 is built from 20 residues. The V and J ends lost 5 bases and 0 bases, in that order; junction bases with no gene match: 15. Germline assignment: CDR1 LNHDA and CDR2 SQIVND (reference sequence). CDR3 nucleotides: TGTGCCAGTAGTCCATACCCCGGACTAGCGGGGGGAAAGACCTCCTACGAGCAGTACTTC. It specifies CASSPYPGLAGGKTSYEQYF.

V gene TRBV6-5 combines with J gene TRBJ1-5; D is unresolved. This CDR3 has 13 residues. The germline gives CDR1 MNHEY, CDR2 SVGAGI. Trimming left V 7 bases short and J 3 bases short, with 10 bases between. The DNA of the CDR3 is TGTGCCAGCACCTGGGATCCCAATCAGCCCCAGCATTTT. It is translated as CASTWDPNQPQHF.

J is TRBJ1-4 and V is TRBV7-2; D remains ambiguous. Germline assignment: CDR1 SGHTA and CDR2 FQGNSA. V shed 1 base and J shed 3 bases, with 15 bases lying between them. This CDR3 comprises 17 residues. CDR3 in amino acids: CASSLGAPEPSNEKLFF. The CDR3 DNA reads TGTGCCAGCAGCTTAGGAGCCCCGGAACCCTCTAATGAAAAACTGTTTTTT.

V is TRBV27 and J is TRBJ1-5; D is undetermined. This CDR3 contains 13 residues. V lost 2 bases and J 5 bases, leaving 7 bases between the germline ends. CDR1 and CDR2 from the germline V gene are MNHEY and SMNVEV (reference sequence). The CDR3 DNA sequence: TGTGCCAGCAGTTTAAGGCTAGATCAGCCCCAGCATTTT. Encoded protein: CASSLRLDQPQHF.

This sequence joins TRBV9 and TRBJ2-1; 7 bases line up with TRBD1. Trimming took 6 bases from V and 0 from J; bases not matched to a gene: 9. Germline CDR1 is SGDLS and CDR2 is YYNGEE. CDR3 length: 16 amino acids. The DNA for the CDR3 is TGTGCCAGCACCAGACAGGGTCGGGGCTCCTACAATGAGCAGTTCTTC. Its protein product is CASTRQGRGSYNEQFF.

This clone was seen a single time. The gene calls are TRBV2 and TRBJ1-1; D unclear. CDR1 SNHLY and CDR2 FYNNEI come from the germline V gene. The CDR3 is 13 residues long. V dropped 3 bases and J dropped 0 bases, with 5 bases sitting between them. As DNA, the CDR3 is TGTGCCAGCAGTGACAGACTGAACACTGAAGCTTTCTTT. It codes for CASSDRLNTEAFF. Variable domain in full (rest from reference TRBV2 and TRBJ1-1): EPEVTQTPSHQVTQMGQEVILRCVPISNHLYFYWYRQILGQKVEFLVSFYNNEISEKSEIFDDQFSVERPDGSNFTLKIRSTKLEDSAMYFCASSDRLNTEAFFGQGTRLTVV.

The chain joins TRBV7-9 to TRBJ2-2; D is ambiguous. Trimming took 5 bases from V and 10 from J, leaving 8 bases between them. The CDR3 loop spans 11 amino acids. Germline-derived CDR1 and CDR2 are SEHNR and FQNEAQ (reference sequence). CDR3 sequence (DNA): TGTGCCAGCAGCATCGGTCCGGAGCTGTTTTTT. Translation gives CASSIGPELFF.

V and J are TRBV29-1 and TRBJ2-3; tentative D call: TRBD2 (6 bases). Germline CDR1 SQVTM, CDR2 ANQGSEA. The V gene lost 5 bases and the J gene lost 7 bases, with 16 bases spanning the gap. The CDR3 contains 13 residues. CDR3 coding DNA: TGCAGCGTTAAGGTTGCGGAGGGATATACGCAGTATTTT. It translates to CSVKVAEGYTQYF.

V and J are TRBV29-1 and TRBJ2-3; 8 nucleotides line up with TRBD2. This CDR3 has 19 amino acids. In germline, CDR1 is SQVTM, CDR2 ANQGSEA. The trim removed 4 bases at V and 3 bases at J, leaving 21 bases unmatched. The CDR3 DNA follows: TGCAGCGTTGCTAGACCTTCGGGCGGGGGGTGGGTTATAACAGATACGCAGTATTTT. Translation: CSVARPSGGGWVITDTQYF.

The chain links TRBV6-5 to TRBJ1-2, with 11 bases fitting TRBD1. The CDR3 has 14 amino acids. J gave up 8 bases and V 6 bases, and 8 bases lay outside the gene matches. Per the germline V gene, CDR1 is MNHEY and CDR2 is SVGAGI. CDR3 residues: CASRDRDRGLGYTF. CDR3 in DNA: TGTGCCAGCAGAGACCGGGACAGGGGGTTGGGCTACACCTTC.

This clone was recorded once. Written as DNA, the CDR3 is TGCAGCGTTGAATTCGTCACCGGGGGGGACGAGCAGTACTTC. Protein: CSVEFVTGGDEQYF. The chain is built from TRBV29-1 and TRBJ2-7, with 8 bases aligning to TRBD2. In germline, CDR1 is SQVTM, CDR2 ANQGSEA. The CDR3 is 14 amino acids. V dropped 2 bases and J dropped 5; count of bases not matched to a gene: 8.

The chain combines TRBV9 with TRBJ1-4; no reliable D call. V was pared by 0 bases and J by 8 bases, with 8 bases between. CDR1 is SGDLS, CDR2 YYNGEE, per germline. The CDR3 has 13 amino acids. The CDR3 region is CASSVGVGEKLFF. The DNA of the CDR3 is TGTGCCAGCAGCGTAGGGGTCGGGGAAAAACTGTTTTTT.

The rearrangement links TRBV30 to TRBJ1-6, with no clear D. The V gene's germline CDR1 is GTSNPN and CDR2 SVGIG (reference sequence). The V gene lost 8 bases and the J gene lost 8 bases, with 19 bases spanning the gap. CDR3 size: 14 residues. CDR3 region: CAGRGSTRDSPLHF. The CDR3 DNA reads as TGTGCCGGGCGAGGCTCAACTAGGGATTCACCCCTCCACTTT. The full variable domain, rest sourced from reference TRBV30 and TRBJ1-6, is SQTIHQWPATLVQPVGSPLSLECTVEGTSNPNLYWYRQAAGRGLQLLFYSVGIGQISSEVPQNLSASRPQDRQFILSSKKLLLSDSGFYLCAGRGSTRDSPLHFGNGTRLTVT.

The CDR3 DNA is TGTGCCAGCAGCAGCAGGGGGACAGGGAAGTACGAGCAGTACTTC. Its protein product is CASSSRGTGKYEQYF. The rearrangement uses TRBV5-8 and TRBJ2-7; 9 bases are a match to TRBD1. The CDR3 length is 15 residues. Germline V lookup: CDR1 SGHTS, CDR2 YDEGEE. V lost 4 bases, J lost 4 bases, and 9 bases stayed unmatched.

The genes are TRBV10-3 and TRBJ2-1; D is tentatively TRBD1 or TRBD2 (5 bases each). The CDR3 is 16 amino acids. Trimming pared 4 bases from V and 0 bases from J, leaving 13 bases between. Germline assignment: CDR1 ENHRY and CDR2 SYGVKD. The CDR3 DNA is TGTGCCATCAGTGGGGGGACGGCGAGCTCCTACAATGAGCAGTTCTTC. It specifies CAISGGTASSYNEQFF.

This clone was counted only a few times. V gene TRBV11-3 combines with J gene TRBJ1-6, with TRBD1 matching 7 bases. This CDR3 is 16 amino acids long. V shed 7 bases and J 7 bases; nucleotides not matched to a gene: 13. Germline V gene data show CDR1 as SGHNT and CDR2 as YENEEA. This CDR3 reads CASIRQGDCLNSPLHF. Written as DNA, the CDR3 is TGTGCCAGCATCCGACAGGGCGATTGTCTGAATTCACCCCTCCACTTT.

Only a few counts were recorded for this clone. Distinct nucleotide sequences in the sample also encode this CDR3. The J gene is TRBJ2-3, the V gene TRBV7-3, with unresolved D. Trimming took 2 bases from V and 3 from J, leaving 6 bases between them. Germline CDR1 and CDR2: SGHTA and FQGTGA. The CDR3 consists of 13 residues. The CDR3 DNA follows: TGTGCCAGCAGCTTAGCGCGGACAGATACGCAGTATTTT. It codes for CASSLARTDTQYF. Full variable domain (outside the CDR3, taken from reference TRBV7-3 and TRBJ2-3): GAGVSQTPSNKVTEKGKYVELRCDPISGHTALYWYRQSLGQGPEFLIYFQGTGAADDSGLPNDRFFAVRPEGSVSTLKIQRTERGDSAVYLCASSLARTDTQYFGPGTRLTVL.

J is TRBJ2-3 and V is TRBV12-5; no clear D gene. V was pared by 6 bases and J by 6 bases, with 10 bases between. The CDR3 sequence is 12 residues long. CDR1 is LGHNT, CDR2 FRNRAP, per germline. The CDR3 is CASGTSWDTQYF. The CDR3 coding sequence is TGTGCTAGTGGGACAAGTTGGGATACGCAGTATTTT.

The CDR3 region is CASSRTGEVLGNSPLHF. The CDR3 DNA reads TGCGCCAGCAGCCGCACAGGGGAGGTCCTGGGGAATTCACCCCTCCACTTT. V is TRBV4-1 and J is TRBJ1-6; 7 nucleotides agree with TRBD1. This CDR3 has 17 residues. Germline trimming cut 4 bases from V and 7 bases from J; bases unmatched to any gene: 13. CDR1 and CDR2 (germline): MGHRA, YSYEKL.

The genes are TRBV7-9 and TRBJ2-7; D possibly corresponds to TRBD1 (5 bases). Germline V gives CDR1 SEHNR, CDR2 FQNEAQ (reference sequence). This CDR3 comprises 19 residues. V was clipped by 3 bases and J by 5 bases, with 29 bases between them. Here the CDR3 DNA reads TGTGCCAGCAGCTTGAGCCCATGGTCCCGAGACAGCGAGTTTGACGAGCAGTACTTC. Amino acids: CASSLSPWSRDSEFDEQYF.

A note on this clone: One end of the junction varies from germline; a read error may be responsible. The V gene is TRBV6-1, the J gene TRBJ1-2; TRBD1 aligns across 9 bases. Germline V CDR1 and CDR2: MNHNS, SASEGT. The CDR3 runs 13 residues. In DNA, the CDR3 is TGTGCCAGCAGGAAGCCGGGACAGGGACTACAGTCCTTC. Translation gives CASRKPGQGLQSF.

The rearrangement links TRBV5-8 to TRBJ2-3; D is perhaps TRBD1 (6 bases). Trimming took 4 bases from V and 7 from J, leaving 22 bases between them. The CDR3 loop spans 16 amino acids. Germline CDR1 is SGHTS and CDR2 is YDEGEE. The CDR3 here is CASSAWGLSLSNTQYF. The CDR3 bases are TGTGCCAGCAGCGCCTGGGGGCTGAGTCTCTCGAATACGCAGTATTTT.

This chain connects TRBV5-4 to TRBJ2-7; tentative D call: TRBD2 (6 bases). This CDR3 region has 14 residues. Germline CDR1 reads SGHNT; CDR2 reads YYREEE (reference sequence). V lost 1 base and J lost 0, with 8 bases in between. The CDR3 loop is CASSLRGYSYEQYF. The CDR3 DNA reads TGTGCCAGCAGCTTGCGGGGGTACTCCTACGAGCAGTACTTC.

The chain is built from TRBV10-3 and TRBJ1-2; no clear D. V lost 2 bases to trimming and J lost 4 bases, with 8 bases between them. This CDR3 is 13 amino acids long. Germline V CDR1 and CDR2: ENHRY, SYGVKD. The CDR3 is CAISEQQSYGYTF. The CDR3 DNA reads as TGTGCCATCAGTGAGCAACAGAGCTATGGCTACACCTTC.

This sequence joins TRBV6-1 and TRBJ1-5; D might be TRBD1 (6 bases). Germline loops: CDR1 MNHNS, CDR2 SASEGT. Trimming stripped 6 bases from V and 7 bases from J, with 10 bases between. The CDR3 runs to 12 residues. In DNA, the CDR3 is TGTGCCAGCAGCTGGGGGCCCCAGCCCCAGCATTTT. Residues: CASSWGPQPQHF.